This T cell receptor beta chain appears in the sequencing data of a study of Ad26.COV2.S vaccination and SARS-CoV-2 variants. Study-wide context: The vaccine Ad26.COV2.S was put into the muscle once, or twice with 56 days between. Study-level points and caveats: The analyses of TCR breadth and depth may have understated the size of total T cell responses. Placebo recipients had lower spike-specific TCR breadth than vaccine recipients.

Assay: immunoSEQ multiplex PCR; the TCRdb copy retains only in-frame clones and omits some. In the table there are 320,000 or so clones, almost 90% of which are singletons. This clone has just one count. What it binds is unknown. The treatment here: about 20 received Ad26.COV2.S at low or high dose, single or two shots; a few received placebo; per-sample allocation not given. Samples analyzed were those drawn on day 63 after the first vaccine or placebo injection. In Boston, the donor was an adult between 18-55 years of age. This material consisted of peripheral blood, taken in a trial of Ad26.COV2.S vaccine versus placebo. This clonotype was obtained from a person between 18 and 65 years old who received the Ad26.COV2.S COVID-19 vaccine or a placebo.

The CDR3: CASSPLEGTASGNTIYF. Written as DNA, the CDR3 is TGTGCCAGCTCACCATTAGAAGGCACGGCTTCTGGAAACACCATATATTTT. The gene calls are TRBV18 and TRBJ1-3; D unclear. This CDR3 comprises 17 residues. Between the trimmed V and J ends, which lost 2 bases and 1 base, there was a span of 15 bases. Germline CDR1 is KGHSH and CDR2 is LQKENI.